This TCR beta chain appears in the sequencing data of a study of cytomegalovirus exposure and HLA in healthy donors. Researchers ran the PCR with 60 Vbeta and 13 Jbeta primers. Profiling relied on immunoSEQ multiplex PCR, and the TCRdb table lists in-frame clones only, not all of them. The sample gives just over 200,000 clones, roughly 80% of which show up once; roughly 1.5% is in the top ten. This clone was found once. Its cognate antigen is unknown. Overall study findings and caveats: Earlier analysis yielded a pattern in which most TCR beta V segments were productive about 90% or about 30% of the time.

The sequence was obtained from a man aged 45-65 years in good health and CMV-seronegative. Input material: PBMCs.

CDR3 sequence: CASSYSAGQINSPLHF. The CDR3 DNA is TGTGCCAGCAGTTACTCAGCGGGACAAATTAATTCACCCCTCCACTTT. The V and J genes are TRBV6-5 and TRBJ1-6; maybe TRBD1 (6 bases). Germline V gene sequence: CDR1 MNHEY, CDR2 SVGAGI. V gave up 0 bases and J gave up 6 bases, with 12 bases separating them. The CDR3 is 16 residues long.